Presented here are 9 T cell receptor beta chains from one specimen sequenced in a study of blood T cell repertoires in COVID-19. Profiled with immunoSEQ multiplex PCR; TCRdb holds only in-frame clones, not every one. The sample includes about 300,000 clones, around 84% seen only once; the top ten take roughly 2.5%. The sequenced material came from PBMCs or T cells enriched from blood (not recorded which). The source of these receptors is a woman between 45 and 60 years old who had recovered from COVID-19.

CDR3 sequence: CASSIGDSVTDTQYF. The CDR3 nucleotides are TGTGCCAGTAGTATAGGGGACAGTGTCACAGATACGCAGTATTTT. This rearrangement joins TRBV19 to TRBJ2-3, with 7 bases aligning to TRBD1. J gave up 2 bases and V 1 base, and 3 bases lay outside the gene matches. This CDR3 is 15 amino acids long. Germline loops: CDR1 LNHDA, CDR2 SQIVND (reference sequence). The complete variable domain, with remaining parts taken from reference TRBV19 and TRBJ2-3, reads DGGITQSPKYLFRKEGQNVTLSCEQNLNHDAMYWYRQDPGQGLRLIYYSQIVNDFQKGDIAEGYSVSREKKESFPLTVTSAQKNPTAFYLCASSIGDSVTDTQYFGPGTRLTVL.

The chain links TRBV11-2 to TRBJ2-5; 15 nucleotides line up with TRBD2. This CDR3 has 16 residues. V shed 4 bases and J 8 bases; nucleotides not matched to a gene: 8. Germline CDR1 SGHAT, CDR2 FQNNGV. The CDR3 spells CASSSTGLAGGVTQYF. In nucleotides, the CDR3 is TGTGCCAGCAGCTCAACTGGACTAGCGGGAGGGGTCACCCAGTACTTC.

The J gene is TRBJ1-6, the V gene TRBV28, with D unclear. This CDR3 has 11 amino acids. Germline V gives CDR1 MDHEN, CDR2 SYDVKM. V dropped 6 bases and J dropped 10 bases, with 7 bases sitting between them. The CDR3 is CASRSRSPLHF. The CDR3 bases are TGTGCCAGCAGATCTAGGTCACCCCTCCACTTT.

This chain uses TRBV7-7 with TRBJ2-5, with TRBD2 identical over 14 bases. From germline, CDR1 is SSHAT and CDR2 FNYEAQ (reference sequence). The V segment lost 3 bases and the J segment 5 bases; nucleotides outside the gene matches: 8. CDR3 length: 17 residues. CDR3 amino acids: CASSLGLAGESGETQYF. The CDR3 DNA reads as TGTGCCAGCAGCTTGGGACTAGCGGGAGAATCAGGGGAGACCCAGTACTTC.

V is TRBV7-8 and J is TRBJ1-5; 7 positions agree with TRBD1. CDR1 is SGHVS and CDR2 is FQNEAQ in the germline V gene. The CDR3 runs to 15 residues. Trimming at V came to 4 bases and at J to 4 bases, leaving 7 bases not matched to a gene. CDR3 sequence reads: CASSWRDRGNQPQHF. The CDR3 coding sequence is TGTGCCAGCAGCTGGAGGGACAGAGGTAATCAGCCCCAGCATTTT.

Turning to this clone: The sample contains more than one DNA sequence encoding this CDR3. The V and J genes are TRBV30 and TRBJ1-3; no clear D. The CDR3 is made up of 11 amino acids. The germline V gene encodes CDR1 GTSNPN and CDR2 SVGIG (reference sequence). Trimming took off 2 bases at V and 4 bases at J, with 3 bases between the two ends. The DNA for the CDR3 is TGTGCCTGGAGTCCGGGAAACACCATATATTTT. Translating gives CAWSPGNTIYF.

The chain couples TRBV27 to TRBJ1-2; D perhaps matches TRBD1 (5 bases). From germline, CDR1 is MNHEY and CDR2 SMNVEV (reference sequence). The CDR3 runs 13 residues. The germline V and J ends were trimmed by 1 base and 5 bases, with 8 bases remaining between them. CDR3 nucleotide sequence: TGTGCCAGCAGTTTATTGGGGGGATATGGCTACACCTTC. Amino acid sequence: CASSLLGGYGYTF.

This clone is a singleton in its sample. The V gene is TRBV6-5, the J gene TRBJ1-1; a possible D gene is TRBD1 (5 bases). The CDR3 consists of 14 residues. CDR1 and CDR2 (germline): MNHEY, SVGAGI. V lost 7 bases and J lost 4, with 16 bases in between. The CDR3 DNA reads TGTGCCAGCATTCCGGTGTCAGGGTCCACTGAAGCTTTCTTT. It codes for CASIPVSGSTEAFF.

This sequence joins TRBV5-1 and TRBJ2-5; TRBD1 aligns across 7 bases. The CDR3 runs 15 residues. CDR1 is SGHRS, CDR2 YFSETQ, per germline. Germline trimming cut 4 bases from V and 4 bases from J; bases unmatched to any gene: 10. The CDR3, as DNA: TGCGCCAGCAGCCATGCGGACAGGCCGCCAGAGACCCAGTACTTC. Amino acid sequence: CASSHADRPPETQYF.